This T cell receptor (beta chain) appears in the sequencing data of a study of OX40 agonist ivuxolimab in advanced cancers. Overall study context: Prior therapy, whether anti-PD-1, anti-PD-L1 or anti-CTLA-4, was allowed, and roughly 44% had some.

The CDR3 extends over 11 amino acids. TCRdb keeps only in-frame clones here, not all; method: immunoSEQ multiplex PCR. The sample holds tens of thousands of clones, approximately 85% seen once. Sequenced here: CD4+ or CD8+ T cells sorted from blood, sampled in a trial of the OX40 agonist ivuxolimab. The chain carries TRBV21-1 and TRBJ2-7; the DNA was not compared with TRBD1, the D call given in the table. TRBV21-1 is reported as a pseudogene. The origin of this receptor is an adult with an advanced solid tumor such as melanoma, head and neck, liver or kidney cancer. DNA for the CDR3: TGTGCCAGCAGCACCCAGTACGAGCAGTACTTC. Translated: CASSTQYEQYF.